A selection of T cell receptor beta chains follows, all from one sample in a study of blood T cell repertoires in COVID-19. Clones were sequenced by immunoSEQ multiplex PCR, and TCRdb holds only the in-frame ones, with some missing. In the table there are approximately 350,000 clones, 89% of which are singletons. The sample consisted of peripheral blood. The source is a man aged 35-49 years with acute or convalescent COVID-19. The CDR3 runs from the conserved cysteine through the conserved F or W.

V: TRBV6-2/TRBV6-3; CDR3: CASSSSSGRSRGELFF
V: TRBV5-1; CDR3: CASNPTVNTGELFF
V: TRBV28; CDR3: CASSTGTSNQPQHF
V: TRBV2; CDR3: CASRGTANYGYTF
V: TRBV9; CDR3: CASSATYSNQPQHF
V: TRBV5-1; CDR3: CASSLEGVGEQFF
V: TRBV5-1; CDR3: CASSLEIAGGPTDTQYF
V: TRBV3-1/TRBV3-2; CDR3: CASSQAGRGQGVANEKLFF
V: TRBV7-9; CDR3: CASSGGQGTYGYTF
V: TRBV5-5; CDR3: CASSLWLAGVNPSEQYF
V: TRBV3-1/TRBV3-2; CDR3: CASSRGTQGTGELFF
V: TRBV11-2; CDR3: CASSLASGGHSGNTIYF
V: TRBV27; CDR3: CASSTGLAGGKTQYF
V: TRBV7-9; CDR3: CASSRTSLSADTQYF
V: TRBV6-6; CDR3: CASSSKQGYGESPLHF
V: TRBV30; CDR3: CAWGAGLAGTGYEQYF
V: TRBV5-1; CDR3: CASRYGRDIGWSEAFF
V: TRBV30; CDR3: CAWGLAGVETQYF
V: TRBV4-1; CDR3: CASSQEFPQPGELFF
V: TRBV19; CDR3: CASSIPSQGAMETQYF
V: TRBV10-3; CDR3: CAISAPGQGADTQYF
V: TRBV9; CDR3: CASSSTGTGNTEAFF
V: TRBV6-2/TRBV6-3; CDR3: CASSYSRGKLDDNEQFF
V: TRBV7-9; CDR3: CASSLARGDREYNEQFF
V: TRBV11-2; CDR3: CASSPLEAGREQFF
V: TRBV2; CDR3: CASNYRLQETQYF